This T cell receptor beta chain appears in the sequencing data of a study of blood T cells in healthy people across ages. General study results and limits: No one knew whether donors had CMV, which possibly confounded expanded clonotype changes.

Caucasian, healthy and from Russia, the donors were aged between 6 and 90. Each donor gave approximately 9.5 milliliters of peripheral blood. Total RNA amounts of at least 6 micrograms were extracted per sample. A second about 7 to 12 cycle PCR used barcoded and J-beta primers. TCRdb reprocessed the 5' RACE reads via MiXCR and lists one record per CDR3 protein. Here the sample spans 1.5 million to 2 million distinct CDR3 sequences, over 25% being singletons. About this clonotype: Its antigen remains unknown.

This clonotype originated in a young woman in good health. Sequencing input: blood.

CDR3: CSARRWGMQRELSDTQYF. DNA of the CDR3: TGCAGCGCCAGACGGTGGGGGATGCAGCGGGAGCTGTCAGATACGCAGTATTTT. The J gene is TRBJ2-3, the V gene TRBV29-1; 8 bases align to TRBD2. CDR3 length: 18 amino acids. Germline V lookup: CDR1 SQVTM, CDR2 ANQGSEA. J gave up 4 bases and V 7 bases, and 22 bases lay outside the gene matches.